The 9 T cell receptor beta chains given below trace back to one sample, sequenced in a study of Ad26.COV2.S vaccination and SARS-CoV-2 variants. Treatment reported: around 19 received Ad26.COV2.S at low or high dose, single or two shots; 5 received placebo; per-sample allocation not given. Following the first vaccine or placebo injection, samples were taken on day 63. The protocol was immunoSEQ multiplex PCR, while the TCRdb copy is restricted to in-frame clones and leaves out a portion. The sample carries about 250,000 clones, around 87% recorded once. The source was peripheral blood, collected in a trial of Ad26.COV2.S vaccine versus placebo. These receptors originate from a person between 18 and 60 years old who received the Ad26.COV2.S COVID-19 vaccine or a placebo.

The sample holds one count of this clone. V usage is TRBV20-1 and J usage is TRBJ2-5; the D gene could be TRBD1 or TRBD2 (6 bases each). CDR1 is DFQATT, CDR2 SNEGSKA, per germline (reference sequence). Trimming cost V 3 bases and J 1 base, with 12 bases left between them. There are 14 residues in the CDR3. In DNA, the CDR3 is TGCAGTGCTAGTGGGGGCGGGGTCCAAGAGACCCAGTACTTC. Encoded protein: CSASGGGVQETQYF.

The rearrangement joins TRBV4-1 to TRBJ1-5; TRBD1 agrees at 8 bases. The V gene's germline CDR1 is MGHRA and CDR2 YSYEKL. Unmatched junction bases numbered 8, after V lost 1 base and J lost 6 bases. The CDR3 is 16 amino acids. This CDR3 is CASSQGEDRASQPQHF. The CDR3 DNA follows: TGCGCCAGCAGCCAAGGCGAGGACAGGGCATCTCAGCCCCAGCATTTT.

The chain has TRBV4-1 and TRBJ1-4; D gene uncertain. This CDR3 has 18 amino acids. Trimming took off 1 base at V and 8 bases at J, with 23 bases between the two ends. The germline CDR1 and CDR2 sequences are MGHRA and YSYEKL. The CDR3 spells CASSQAPMGSRIWEKLFF. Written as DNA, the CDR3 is TGCGCCAGCAGCCAAGCCCCAATGGGCAGCCGAATTTGGGAAAAACTGTTTTTT.

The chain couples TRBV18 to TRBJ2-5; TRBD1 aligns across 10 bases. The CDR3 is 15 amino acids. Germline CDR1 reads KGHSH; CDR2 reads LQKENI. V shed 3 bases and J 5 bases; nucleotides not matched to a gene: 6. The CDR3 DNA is TGTGCCAGCTCACCGGGACAGGGGTCGGAGGAGACCCAGTACTTC. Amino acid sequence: CASSPGQGSEETQYF.

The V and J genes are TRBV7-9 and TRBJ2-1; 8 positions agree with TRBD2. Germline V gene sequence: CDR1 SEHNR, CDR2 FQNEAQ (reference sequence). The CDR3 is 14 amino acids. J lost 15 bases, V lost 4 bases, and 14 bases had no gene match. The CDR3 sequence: CASSSGTRLYGGFF. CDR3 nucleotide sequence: TGTGCCAGCAGCTCCGGGACTAGACTCTACGGCGGGTTCTTC.

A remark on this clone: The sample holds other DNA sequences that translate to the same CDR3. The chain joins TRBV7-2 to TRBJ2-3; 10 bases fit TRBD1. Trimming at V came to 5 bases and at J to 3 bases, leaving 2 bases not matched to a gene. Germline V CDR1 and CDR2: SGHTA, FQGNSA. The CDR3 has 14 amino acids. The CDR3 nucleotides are TGTGCCAGCAGCCGGGACAGGGGTACAGATACGCAGTATTTT. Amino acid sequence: CASSRDRGTDTQYF.

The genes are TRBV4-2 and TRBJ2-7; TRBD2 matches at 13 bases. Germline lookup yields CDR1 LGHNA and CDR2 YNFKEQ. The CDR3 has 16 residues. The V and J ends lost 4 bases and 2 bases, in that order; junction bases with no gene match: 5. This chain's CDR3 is CASSPLGLAGTYEQYF. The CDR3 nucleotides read TGTGCCAGCAGCCCCTTGGGACTAGCGGGAACCTACGAGCAGTACTTC.

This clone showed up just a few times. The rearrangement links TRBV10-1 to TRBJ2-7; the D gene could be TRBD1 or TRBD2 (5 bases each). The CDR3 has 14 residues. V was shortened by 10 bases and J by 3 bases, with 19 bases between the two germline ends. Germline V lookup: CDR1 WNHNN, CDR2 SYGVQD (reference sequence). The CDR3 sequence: CATPGTGDGYEQYF. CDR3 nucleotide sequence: TGCGCCACCCCAGGCACCGGGGACGGCTACGAGCAGTACTTC.

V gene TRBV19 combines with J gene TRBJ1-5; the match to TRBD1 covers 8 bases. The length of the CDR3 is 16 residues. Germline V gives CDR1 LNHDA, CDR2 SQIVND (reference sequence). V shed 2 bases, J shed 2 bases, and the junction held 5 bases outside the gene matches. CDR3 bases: TGTGCCAGTAGTATATTTCAGACAGGGGGCAATCAGCCCCAGCATTTT. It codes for CASSIFQTGGNQPQHF.